One and the same sample provided the 5 T cell receptor beta chains below, sequenced in a study of T cells in localized non-small cell lung cancer. Generated by immunoSEQ multiplex PCR, the TCRdb table keeps only in-frame clones and is missing some. The table shows fewer than 2,000 clones, with roughly 29% occurring only once. The sequencing used lung tumor tissue, collected before any cancer treatment. The receptors originated from a woman aged 35 to 75 with stage II squamous cell lung carcinoma.

The rearrangement uses TRBV28 and TRBJ1-5, with D tentatively TRBD1 (5 bases). The CDR3 contains 16 residues. The V gene's germline CDR1 is MDHEN and CDR2 SYDVKM. Trimming took 5 bases from V and 4 from J, leaving 18 bases between them. CDR3 residues: CASSLREAGWNQPQHF. In DNA, the CDR3 is TGTGCCAGCAGTCTCCGCGAGGCAGGGTGGAATCAGCCCCAGCATTTT. Full variable domain (outside the CDR3, taken from reference TRBV28 and TRBJ1-5): DVKVTQSSRYLVKRTGEKVFLECVQDMDHENMFWYRQDPGLGLRLIYFSYDVKMKEKGDIPEGYSVSREKKERFSLILESASTNQTSMYLCASSLREAGWNQPQHFGDGTRLSIL.

This clone is judged large. The CDR3 is CASSKGRMDTEAFF. DNA for the CDR3: TGTGCCAGCAGTAAGGGGAGGATGGACACTGAAGCTTTCTTT. This sequence joins TRBV9 and TRBJ1-1, with D possibly TRBD1 on 5 matching bases. V lost 5 bases to trimming and J lost 3 bases, with 14 bases between them. Germline V gives CDR1 SGDLS, CDR2 YYNGEE. This CDR3 has 14 residues.

The chain joins TRBV11-3 to TRBJ1-4; D gene ambiguous. The germline CDR1 and CDR2 sequences are SGHNT and YENEEA. V was cut by 5 bases and J by 1 base, with 8 bases left in between. This CDR3 comprises 14 residues. CDR3 in amino acids: CASSRAGTNEKLFF. The DNA for the CDR3 is TGTGCCAGCAGCCGGGCGGGAACTAATGAAAAACTGTTTTTT.

V and J are TRBV9 and TRBJ1-3; 10 bases are a match to TRBD1. The CDR3 has 14 residues. Trimming at V came to 6 bases and at J to 4 bases, leaving 4 bases not matched to a gene. Looked up from germline, CDR1 is SGDLS and CDR2 is YYNGEE. The CDR3 nucleotides are TGTGCCAGCATTGGGACAGGGGTCGGAAACACCATATATTTT. This gives the protein CASIGTGVGNTIYF.

The chain uses TRBV15 and TRBJ1-5; maybe TRBD1 (5 bases). V was clipped by 4 bases and J by 2 bases, with 9 bases between them. Germline V lookup: CDR1 LNHNV, CDR2 YYDKDF (reference sequence). This CDR3 region has 14 residues. CDR3 in amino acids: CATSNSGGNQPQHF. In DNA, the CDR3 is TGTGCCACCAGCAACTCGGGGGGCAATCAGCCCCAGCATTTT.